This TCR beta chain was observed in a study of cytotoxic CD8 clonotypes in ibrutinib-treated CLL (dated by TCRdb to the early 2020s). About the full investigation: In this cohort, around 15 patients were treatment-naive and ten to eleven were relapsed/refractory, while roughly 17 had unmutated IGHV. All remission and progressive disease samples were collected while patients were still receiving ibrutinib. Samples at response were collected after a median of about 12 months of treatment, with a range of roughly 6 to 40 months. Cryopreserved peripheral blood mononuclear cells were obtained prior to treatment, at the time of response, and at either disease progression or sustained remission. Longitudinal samples were obtainable from about 30% of the roughly 86 participants in the trial. Partial responses were observed in some 24 patients and complete responses in 2; after a median follow-up of 68 months, remission was maintained in around 14 patients and progression was observed in roughly 12. Samples averaged 255,043 productive templates and 94,082 productive rearrangements. What the authors observed across the whole study: At ibrutinib response clonality went up, during sustained remission it held steady, and at progression it dropped back toward baseline. Sampling times were not matched between patients in sustained remission and patients whose disease was progressing, and lymph node repertoires were not examined. Public clonotypes were rare and either contracted or stayed stable during treatment, and the rise in clonality at ibrutinib response reflected the expansion of private clonotypes. At baseline, clonality was higher than in age-matched healthy donors and showed a strong correlation with circulating CD8+ T-cell counts.

The sample's time point label, decoded: approximately 2 years on ibrutinib. Roughly 2.2 micrograms of genomic DNA were extracted from cryopreserved PBMCs for TCR beta library preparation. Longitudinal blood samples from CLL patients on ibrutinib monotherapy were analyzed using high-throughput TCR beta sequencing. The patients took part in an open-label, single-center phase 2 trial of ibrutinib monotherapy. Looking up the germline V gene yields CDR1 SGDLS and CDR2 YYNGEE. The CDR3 runs 14 amino acids, cysteine and phenylalanine included. Of the read, only the CDR3 DNA is kept; its 42 bases are in frame from base 1. The germline ends are 11 bases apart after V is trimmed by 3 bases and J by 2 bases. The goal of deep resolution MiSeq sequencing was a depth between 1 in 1 million and 1 in 200,000 T cells, and coverage averaged 10x per clonotype. The immunoSEQ hsTCRB Kit was used to generate the TCR beta libraries. The authors' analysis ran thus. Data were analyzed with ImmunoSEQ Data Assistant and ImmunoSEQ Analyzer, with V, D and J genes assigned per IMGT definitions. Clonality, which ranges from 0 to 1, was calculated by subtracting the normalized Shannon entropy of productive rearrangement frequencies from one. Public clonotype analysis was restricted to overrepresented clonotypes comprising at least 0.05% of each patient's repertoire. Repertoires from some twelve age-matched healthy donors in immuneACCESS were used as clonality controls. Held by TCRdb, this immuneACCESS table contains in-frame sequences only and omits some clones. Under half of the omission traces to an unresolved V gene where checked; the cause of the rest is unknown. D and trimming were read from the DNA, whereas the V and J calls and clone size are those reported in that table. The sample data list under 200,000 clones, and less than 85% of these were observed just once. Together, the top ten hold under 5.5% of the sample.

In regard to this clone: The antigen it recognizes is unknown. Base qualities are missing; no much larger clone stands one base away.

The receptor chain draws on TRBV9 and TRBJ1-2; TRBD1 could be the D gene, as 6 bases match. The sequenced sample was PBMCs, obtained after 24 months of ibrutinib treatment. This TCR came from a human donor with chronic lymphocytic leukemia. The DNA sequence follows: TGTGCCAGCAGCGACCGTGGACAGAACTATGGCTACACCTTC. Its protein reads: CASSDRGQNYGYTF.